These T cell receptor beta chains were read from a single sample in a study of cytomegalovirus exposure and HLA in healthy donors. TCRdb's table, derived via immunoSEQ multiplex PCR, lists solely in-frame clones and lacks some. In the table there are about 78,000 clones, 90% to 97% of which are singletons. The sample comprised PBMCs. All receptors come from a young man in good health and CMV-seropositive. Both conserved end residues are part of each CDR3. A D gene is named only where the DNA matches it firmly. Size tells how often a clone was seen (once, few, many) or the class of an expanded clone, and some rows leave it out.

d_gene: .
abundance: .
v_gene: TRBV2
j_gene: TRBJ2-2
CDR3nt: TGTGCCAGCAGTGAACGTGGAGGGGGCGGCGGGGAGCTGTTTTTT
CDR3aa: CASSERGGGGGELFF

d_gene: .
abundance: .
v_gene: TRBV5-1
j_gene: TRBJ1-2
CDR3nt: TGCGCCAGCAGCCAGGTCCCCATGAACTATGGCTACACCTTC
CDR3aa: CASSQVPMNYGYTF

d_gene: .
abundance: .
v_gene: TRBV5-1
j_gene: TRBJ2-1
CDR3nt: TGCGCCAGCAGCTTTTTACAGTCCGACACCCGCACGCGGTTCTTC
CDR3aa: CASSFLQSDTRTRFF

d_gene: TRBD1
abundance: .
v_gene: TRBV7-9
j_gene: TRBJ1-1
CDR3nt: TGTGCCAGCAGCTCGACAGGGTACACTGAAGCTTTCTTT
CDR3aa: CASSSTGYTEAFF

d_gene: .
abundance: .
v_gene: TRBV5-6
j_gene: TRBJ2-1
CDR3nt: TGTGCCAGCAGTTTCGCAGCCTCAGGGGTCGATGAGCAGTTCTTC
CDR3aa: CASSFAASGVDEQFF

d_gene: .
abundance: .
v_gene: TRBV2
j_gene: TRBJ2-5
CDR3nt: TGTGCCAGGCAGGGGAGAGGGGAGACCCAGTACTTC
CDR3aa: CARQGRGETQYF

d_gene: TRBD1
abundance: .
v_gene: TRBV14
j_gene: TRBJ2-3
CDR3nt: TGTGCCAGCAGCCAAGGAGGACAGGGGACAGATACGCAGTATTTT
CDR3aa: CASSQGGQGTDTQYF

d_gene: .
abundance: .
v_gene: TRBV11-3
j_gene: TRBJ1-1
CDR3nt: TGTGCCAGCAGCTACAGGAGGAACACTGAAGCTTTCTTT
CDR3aa: CASSYRRNTEAFF

d_gene: .
abundance: once
v_gene: TRBV27
j_gene: TRBJ1-4
CDR3nt: TGTGCCTGGGGGGGGGACGAAAAACTGTTTTTT
CDR3aa: CAWGGDEKLFF

d_gene: TRBD2
abundance: .
v_gene: TRBV19
j_gene: TRBJ2-1
CDR3nt: TGTGCCAGTCAAGAGCGGGAGGAAGCCTACAATGAGCAGTTCTTC
CDR3aa: CASQEREEAYNEQFF

d_gene: .
abundance: .
v_gene: TRBV5-4
j_gene: TRBJ1-1
CDR3nt: TGTGCCAGCAGCCAGCGGGGGAAGAACACTGAAGCTTTCTTT
CDR3aa: CASSQRGKNTEAFF

d_gene: .
abundance: .
v_gene: TRBV5-8
j_gene: TRBJ1-2
CDR3nt: TGTGCCAGCAATAATGGCTACACCTTC
CDR3aa: CASNNGYTF

d_gene: .
abundance: .
v_gene: TRBV11-2
j_gene: TRBJ1-1
CDR3nt: TGTGCCAGCAGCTTAGAGTGGAGCCCCCAAGCTTTCTTT
CDR3aa: CASSLEWSPQAFF

d_gene: .
abundance: .
v_gene: TRBV14
j_gene: TRBJ2-7
CDR3nt: TGTGCCAGCAGCCAAGAATGGGTAGCAACCTACGAGCAGTACTTC
CDR3aa: CASSQEWVATYEQYF

d_gene: .
abundance: .
v_gene: TRBV19
j_gene: TRBJ1-4
CDR3nt: TGTGCCAGTAGTGAAAGAGGTGAAAAACTGTTTTTT
CDR3aa: CASSERGEKLFF

d_gene: TRBD2
abundance: .
v_gene: TRBV29-1
j_gene: TRBJ2-1
CDR3nt: TGCAGCGTTGAAGATTGGGCGGGAGAGACTTATGAGCAGTTCTTC
CDR3aa: CSVEDWAGETYEQFF

d_gene: TRBD1
abundance: .
v_gene: TRBV4-2
j_gene: TRBJ2-2
CDR3nt: TGTGCCAGCAGCCACGCCGGGACAGGGGTCCGCGGGGGGAACACCGGGGAGCTGTTTTTT
CDR3aa: CASSHAGTGVRGGNTGELFF

d_gene: .
abundance: .
v_gene: TRBV7-9
j_gene: TRBJ1-2
CDR3nt: TGTGCCAGCAGCTTGGACAAGAACTATGGCTACACCTTC
CDR3aa: CASSLDKNYGYTF

d_gene: .
abundance: once
v_gene: TRBV9
j_gene: TRBJ2-7
CDR3nt: TGTGCCAGCAGCGTCGAACAGGGTCGGCAGTACTTC
CDR3aa: CASSVEQGRQYF

d_gene: .
abundance: .
v_gene: TRBV27
j_gene: TRBJ2-3
CDR3nt: TGTGCCAGCAGCGAGAACCGTCGTACGAGGCCAGATACGCAGTATTTT
CDR3aa: CASSENRRTRPDTQYF

d_gene: .
abundance: once
v_gene: TRBV29-1
j_gene: TRBJ2-7
CDR3nt: TGCAGCGTTGGGGCTGACTACGAGCAGTACTTC
CDR3aa: CSVGADYEQYF

d_gene: .
abundance: .
v_gene: TRBV2
j_gene: TRBJ1-1
CDR3nt: TGTGCCAGACGACAGACCTTGAACACTGAAGCTTTCTTT
CDR3aa: CARRQTLNTEAFF

d_gene: .
abundance: .
v_gene: TRBV10-3
j_gene: TRBJ1-1
CDR3nt: TGTGCCATCAGTGATGTCGGGAACACTGAAGCTTTCTTT
CDR3aa: CAISDVGNTEAFF

d_gene: .
abundance: .
v_gene: TRBV19
j_gene: TRBJ1-2
CDR3nt: TGTGCCAGTAGTCTGCGGAACTATGGCTACACCTTC
CDR3aa: CASSLRNYGYTF

d_gene: .
abundance: .
v_gene: TRBV19
j_gene: TRBJ1-1
CDR3nt: TGTGCCAGTGGACCGGACAGACTGAACACTGAAGCTTTCTTT
CDR3aa: CASGPDRLNTEAFF

d_gene: TRBD1
abundance: .
v_gene: TRBV7-6
j_gene: TRBJ1-4
CDR3nt: TGTGCCAGCAGCCCGGGACAGCTAAATGAAAAACTGTTTTTT
CDR3aa: CASSPGQLNEKLFF

d_gene: TRBD2
abundance: .
v_gene: TRBV7-6
j_gene: TRBJ2-3
CDR3nt: TGTGCCAGCAGCCCTCACCCGGGACTAGGGGGGGTCGATACGCAGTATTTT
CDR3aa: CASSPHPGLGGVDTQYF

d_gene: .
abundance: .
v_gene: TRBV4-1
j_gene: TRBJ1-5
CDR3nt: TGCGCCAGCAGCCAACACGAGCTGAATAGCAATCAGCCCCAGCATTTT
CDR3aa: CASSQHELNSNQPQHF

d_gene: .
abundance: .
v_gene: TRBV5-1
j_gene: TRBJ2-3
CDR3nt: TGCGCCAGCAGCTTGGGAGGGTCTTTGGCAGATACGCAGTATTTT
CDR3aa: CASSLGGSLADTQYF

d_gene: .
abundance: .
v_gene: TRBV9
j_gene: TRBJ2-2
CDR3nt: TGTGCCAGCAGCGTAGAAAGGGGAGGGGAGCTGTTTTTT
CDR3aa: CASSVERGGELFF

d_gene: TRBD1
abundance: .
v_gene: TRBV5-4
j_gene: TRBJ2-3
CDR3nt: TGTGCCAGCAGCCCCTGGAACCGGGACAGGGGCACAGATACGCAGTATTTT
CDR3aa: CASSPWNRDRGTDTQYF

d_gene: TRBD2
abundance: .
v_gene: TRBV6-1
j_gene: TRBJ2-1
CDR3nt: TGTGCCAGCAAACGCCTAGCGGGAGTTTATAATGAGCAGTTCTTC
CDR3aa: CASKRLAGVYNEQFF

d_gene: .
abundance: .
v_gene: TRBV15
j_gene: TRBJ1-1
CDR3nt: TGTGCCACCAGCAGAGAAAGGGGCGCCAGGGGTGAAGCTTTCTTT
CDR3aa: CATSRERGARGEAFF

d_gene: TRBD1
abundance: .
v_gene: TRBV10-3
j_gene: TRBJ1-2
CDR3nt: TGTGCCATCAGGGAACAGGGGGCGGCTAACTATGGCTACACCTTC
CDR3aa: CAIREQGAANYGYTF

d_gene: TRBD1
abundance: .
v_gene: TRBV11-3
j_gene: TRBJ1-3
CDR3nt: TGTGCCAGCACTCCAGGGGGGCCTGGAAACACCATATATTTT
CDR3aa: CASTPGGPGNTIYF

d_gene: TRBD1
abundance: .
v_gene: TRBV5-5
j_gene: TRBJ1-2
CDR3nt: TGTGCCAGCAGCTTCGGGACAGACTATGGCTACACCTTC
CDR3aa: CASSFGTDYGYTF

d_gene: .
abundance: .
v_gene: TRBV5-1
j_gene: TRBJ2-3
CDR3nt: TGCGCCAGCAGCTCGGGAGTTGGGGCAGATACGCAGTATTTT
CDR3aa: CASSSGVGADTQYF

d_gene: TRBD2
abundance: .
v_gene: TRBV27
j_gene: TRBJ2-1
CDR3nt: TGTGCCAGCACCTCCAGCCGGGCTAGCGGGAGCTCCTACAATGAGCAGTTCTTC
CDR3aa: CASTSSRASGSSYNEQFF

d_gene: .
abundance: .
v_gene: TRBV5-8
j_gene: TRBJ2-1
CDR3nt: TGTGCCAGCAGCTTGGCCCCAGGGGGGACCGGCAATGAGCAGTTCTTC
CDR3aa: CASSLAPGGTGNEQFF

d_gene: TRBD1
abundance: few
v_gene: TRBV30
j_gene: TRBJ1-1
CDR3nt: TGTGCCTGGAGGAGAGACAGGGGGAACACTGAAGCTTTCTTT
CDR3aa: CAWRRDRGNTEAFF

d_gene: TRBD2
abundance: .
v_gene: TRBV4-1
j_gene: TRBJ2-1
CDR3nt: TGCGCCAGCAGCCAAGAAAAATGGCTAGCGGGAGGGAATGAGCAGTTCTTC
CDR3aa: CASSQEKWLAGGNEQFF

d_gene: .
abundance: .
v_gene: TRBV11-3
j_gene: TRBJ1-2
CDR3nt: TGTGCCAGCAGCTTAGTTGGAGGGAATGGCTACACCTTC
CDR3aa: CASSLVGGNGYTF

d_gene: .
abundance: once
v_gene: TRBV11-3
j_gene: TRBJ2-1
CDR3nt: TGTGCCACCTCCGCGACAGGTTACAATGAGCAGTTCTTC
CDR3aa: CATSATGYNEQFF

d_gene: .
abundance: .
v_gene: TRBV13
j_gene: TRBJ1-1
CDR3nt: TGTGCCAGCAGCTTGGGCAGCACTGAAGCTTTCTTT
CDR3aa: CASSLGSTEAFF

d_gene: TRBD1
abundance: .
v_gene: TRBV27
j_gene: TRBJ2-6
CDR3nt: TGTGCCAGCAGTTTAGCCCGATATTCAGACAGGGTTCAACACTCTGGGGCCAACGTCCTGACTTTC
CDR3aa: CASSLARYSDRVQHSGANVLTF

d_gene: .
abundance: .
v_gene: TRBV27
j_gene: TRBJ1-1
CDR3nt: TGTGCCAGCAGCCAACAGGGAGGGCGAATCAACACTGAAGCTTTCTTT
CDR3aa: CASSQQGGRINTEAFF

d_gene: .
abundance: .
v_gene: TRBV10-2
j_gene: TRBJ2-5
CDR3nt: TGCGCCAGCCTCCGTAGCGGCCAAGAGACCCAGTACTTC
CDR3aa: CASLRSGQETQYF

d_gene: .
abundance: .
v_gene: TRBV7-2
j_gene: TRBJ2-1
CDR3nt: TGTGCCAGCAGCTTACCCAGAAGGGGTGAGCAGTTCTTC
CDR3aa: CASSLPRRGEQFF

d_gene: .
abundance: .
v_gene: TRBV5-8
j_gene: TRBJ2-7
CDR3nt: TGTGCCAGCCTGGGGGGGCAGTACTTC
CDR3aa: CASLGGQYF